In its sample, the clone carrying this T cell receptor beta chain was seen once. The target antigen is unknown. Produced via immunoSEQ multiplex PCR; TCRdb's table is partial and in-frame only. The data contain a few hundred thousand clones, approximately 80% of them singletons. The entry originates in a study of cytomegalovirus exposure and HLA in healthy donors. Findings of the study overall: In the 130 or so validation repertoires, a later analysis found that first-cohort TCR clusters tended to co-occur.

CDR3 size: 10 residues. Per the germline V gene, CDR1 is SQVTM and CDR2 is ANQGSEA. With 4 bases removed from V and 5 bases from J, the gap between germline ends came to 5 bases. This receptor was identified in a woman aged 25 to 39 in good health and CMV-seropositive. This rearrangement joins TRBV29-1 to TRBJ2-5; D uncertain. Sequenced material: PBMCs. As DNA, the CDR3 is TGCAGCGTTGCCCGGGAGACCCAGTACTTC. This codes for CSVARETQYF.